This T cell receptor beta chain is drawn from a study of human T cells and chemical hapten exposure. This clonotype was seen just once. The time point was: pre-sensitization, week 0. Indicated treatment: therapeutic diphenylcyclopropenone sensitization with weekly scalp DPC. Total RNA was isolated from whole blood that had not been fractionated. TCRdb redid the calling of the RACE reads with MiXCR, one entry per CDR3 protein. The repertoire holds about 55,000 distinct CDR3 sequences, with about 9.6% as singletons. Germline loops: CDR1 GTSNPN, CDR2 SVGIG (reference sequence). The CDR3 is made up of 14 amino acids. The V and J ends lost 2 bases and 6 bases respectively, with 16 bases between them.

This specimen consisted of whole blood, obtained in connection with sensitization to the hapten diphenylcyclopropenone (DPC). This receptor was taken from a woman younger than 45 with alopecia areata. Some clones in this sample may be carry-over from other donors' samples. This chain connects TRBV30 to TRBJ1-1, with no clear D. CDR3 sequence reads: CAWSNLSPNAEAFF. CDR3 DNA sequence: TGTGCCTGGAGTAATCTGTCACCTAACGCTGAAGCTTTCTTT.